A single sample is the source of the 28 T cell receptor beta chains below, sequenced in a study of blood T cells in healthy people across ages. Combining a sample-barcoded 5' primer with a J-beta primer mix, a second PCR ran for roughly 7 to 12 cycles. TCRdb called the 5' RACE reads again in MiXCR, with one record for every CDR3 protein. The repertoire holds some 710,000 distinct CDR3 sequences, with 20% to 25% as singletons. What was sequenced was blood. These TCRs come from a man aged 70 or older in good health.

The rearrangement joins TRBV29-1 to TRBJ2-1; 8 bases line up with TRBD2. This CDR3 region has 12 residues. Per germline, CDR1 SQVTM and CDR2 ANQGSEA. Losses at the gene ends were 2 bases for V and 9 bases for J; bases not matched to a gene: 3. CDR3 amino acids: CSVEPRGVEQFF. Here the CDR3 DNA reads TGCAGCGTTGAACCGCGGGGGGTTGAGCAGTTCTTC.

This clonotype was detected only a few times. The chain carries TRBV4-3 and TRBJ2-5; D remains unclear. The CDR3 consists of 15 residues. CDR1 and CDR2 (germline): LGHNA, YSLEER. V was shortened by 0 bases and J by 2 bases, with 10 bases between the two germline ends. For the CDR3, the DNA is TGCGCCAGCAGCCAAGATGGGCAGAGTCAAGAGACCCAGTACTTC. It is translated as CASSQDGQSQETQYF.

This clonotype showed up many times. A junction end diverges from the germline sequence, so it may reflect a read error. This chain links TRBV5-1 with TRBJ2-1, with 9 bases aligning to TRBD2. The CDR3 runs to 14 residues. Per the germline V gene, CDR1 is SGHRS and CDR2 is YFSETQ. The CDR3 sequence: CASSLSGGYNEQFF. The CDR3 nucleotides read TGTGCCAGCAGCCTTAGCGGGGGTTACAATGAGCAGTTCTTC.

J is TRBJ2-3 and V is TRBV12-3 or TRBV12-4; D possibly corresponds to TRBD1 (6 bases). V shed 5 bases and J shed 0 bases, with 9 bases lying between them. CDR3 length: 14 residues. DNA of the CDR3: TGTGCCAGCAGTGCCACAGGGAGCACAGATACGCAGTATTTT. Translating it yields CASSATGSTDTQYF.

As for this clonotype: The CDR3 carries no conserved terminal phenylalanine or tryptophan, so it likely arises from a read error. V gene TRBV10-3 combines with J gene TRBJ2-5; D unresolved. With 4 bases removed from V and 3 bases from J, the gap between germline ends came to 9 bases. The CDR3 consists of 13 residues. Germline CDR1 reads ENHRY; CDR2 reads SYGVKD. The CDR3 DNA reads TGTGCCATCAGTGGTTGGGATGAAGAGACCCAGTACCTC. Protein: CAISGWDEETQYL.

This chain joins TRBV11-2 and TRBJ2-1; TRBD2 agrees at 9 bases. The CDR3 length is 16 residues. V shed 4 bases and J 5 bases; nucleotides not matched to a gene: 9. Germline-derived CDR1 and CDR2 are SGHAT and FQNNGV. CDR3 bases: TGTGCCAGCAGCTCCGGCCCTTTAGCGGGGGACAATGAGCAGTTCTTC. Amino acid sequence: CASSSGPLAGDNEQFF.

CDR3 coding DNA: TGTGCCAGCAGCTTAAGTTCTGGGACTAGCTTGCCCCAAGAGACCCAGTACTTC. The encoded protein is CASSLSSGTSLPQETQYF. The rearrangement joins TRBV7-2 to TRBJ2-5; TRBD2 agrees at 9 bases. CDR1 and CDR2 from the germline V gene are SGHTA and FQGNSA. Germline trimming cut 2 bases from V and 1 base from J; bases unmatched to any gene: 11. The CDR3 is made up of 18 amino acids.

This sequence joins TRBV11-3 and TRBJ2-5; the D gene is possibly TRBD2 (6 bases). This CDR3 region has 13 residues. CDR1 is SGHNT and CDR2 is YENEEA in the germline V gene. V lost 4 bases and J 6 bases, leaving 12 bases between the germline ends. The CDR3 DNA follows: TGTGCCAGCAGCTCGGACTACCTAAAGACCCAGTACTTC. Translating gives CASSSDYLKTQYF.

The CDR3 reads CAISEFHDTGELFF. CDR3 DNA: TGTGCCATCAGTGAGTTCCACGACACCGGGGAGCTGTTTTTT. The rearrangement joins TRBV10-3 to TRBJ2-2; no definite D call. This CDR3 is built from 14 residues. V lost 1 base and J lost 3, with 6 bases in between. Germline values: CDR1 ENHRY, CDR2 SYGVKD.

V gene TRBV5-1 combines with J gene TRBJ2-5; 7 bases line up with TRBD1. Unmatched junction bases numbered 9, after V lost 5 bases and J lost 5 bases. This CDR3 has 14 residues. Germline CDR1 reads SGHRS; CDR2 reads YFSETQ. CDR3 residues: CASSRWIRGETQYF. The CDR3 region has the DNA TGCGCCAGCAGTCGGTGGATCAGGGGGGAGACCCAGTACTTC.

A few counts support this clonotype. The V and J genes are TRBV7-9 and TRBJ2-4; no firm D call. Trimming stripped 2 bases from V and 2 bases from J, with 13 bases between. Germline V gives CDR1 SEHNR, CDR2 FQNEAQ (reference sequence). This CDR3 is 16 amino acids long. CDR3 sequence (DNA): TGTGCCAGCAGCTTACTGATCCTCGACACCAAAAACATTCAGTACTTC. Translation: CASSLLILDTKNIQYF.

The chain's CDR3 is CASSPGGLDEAFF. The CDR3 DNA reads as TGTGCCAGCAGCCCAGGGGGTTTAGATGAGGCTTTCTTT. This chain links TRBV6-5 with TRBJ1-1; 7 bases are a match to TRBD1. There are 13 residues in the CDR3. Trimming at V came to 6 bases and at J to 11 bases, leaving 12 bases not matched to a gene. Germline V CDR1 and CDR2: MNHEY, SVGAGI.

This clonotype has a handful of counts. The rearrangement uses TRBV10-3 and TRBJ1-1, with unresolved D. The length of the CDR3 is 12 residues. Per the germline V gene, CDR1 is ENHRY and CDR2 is SYGVKD. V lost 2 bases and J lost 12, with 13 bases in between. As DNA, the CDR3 is TGTGCCATCAGTGAGCGAGCCCCGGCGACTTTCTTT. It codes for CAISERAPATFF.

The genes are TRBV4-3 and TRBJ1-5; D unresolved. The CDR3 contains 14 residues. Germline loops: CDR1 LGHNA, CDR2 YSLEER. Between the trimmed V and J ends, which lost 0 bases and 1 base, there was a span of 4 bases. In DNA, the CDR3 is TGCGCCAGCAGCCAAGATTACAGCAATCAGCCCCAGCATTTT. It is translated as CASSQDYSNQPQHF.

The chain has TRBV28 and TRBJ2-7; D gene unclear. Germline V gene data show CDR1 as MDHEN and CDR2 as SYDVKM. V shed 4 bases and J shed 6 bases, with 16 bases lying between them. The CDR3 runs 14 residues. CDR3 sequence: CASSSRSVNREQYF. CDR3 sequence (DNA): TGTGCCAGCAGTTCCCGGAGCGTAAATCGCGAGCAGTACTTC.

In this sample, this clonotype turned up a few times. The J gene is TRBJ2-2, the V gene TRBV29-1, with 7 bases lining up with TRBD1. CDR3 length equals 16 residues. Germline V CDR1 and CDR2: SQVTM, ANQGSEA. The J segment lost 3 bases and the V segment lost 4 bases, leaving 11 bases of the junction unmatched. The CDR3 loop is CSVVGIQGLDTGELFF. CDR3 nucleotide sequence: TGCAGCGTTGTGGGGATACAGGGGTTAGACACCGGGGAGCTGTTTTTT.

CDR3 region: CASSSTGGRTTNEKLFF. CDR3 bases: TGTGCCAGCTCGTCGACAGGGGGCCGCACAACTAATGAAAAACTGTTTTTT. The rearrangement uses TRBV18 and TRBJ1-4; 10 nucleotides align to TRBD1. Germline V gives CDR1 KGHSH, CDR2 LQKENI. This CDR3 is 17 amino acids long. Losses at the gene ends were 6 bases for V and 0 bases for J; bases not matched to a gene: 7.

This clonotype occurred a few times. The chain employs TRBV12-3 or TRBV12-4 and TRBJ2-3, with a weak D call TRBD2 (6 bases). The CDR3 totals 17 residues. V lost 7 bases and J lost 1, with 21 bases in between. CDR3 DNA: TGTGCCAGCATCAAACCGGCGGGTAGCGGTGGCACAGATACGCAGTATTTT. Translation gives CASIKPAGSGGTDTQYF.

The chain couples TRBV12-3 or TRBV12-4 to TRBJ2-2; D is undetermined. Trimming took 7 bases from V and 3 from J, leaving 6 bases between them. The CDR3 sequence is 12 residues long. Written as DNA, the CDR3 is TGTGCCAGCACCCTCTACACCGGGGAGCTGTTTTTT. As protein: CASTLYTGELFF.

The rearrangement links TRBV6-5 to TRBJ2-1; D tentatively fits TRBD1 or TRBD2 (5 bases each). The ends were cut back, 6 bases at V and 7 bases at J, with 19 bases in the middle. The CDR3 covers 15 residues. Germline V lookup: CDR1 MNHEY, CDR2 SVGAGI. The chain's CDR3 is CASSHHFGAQNEQFF. The DNA of the CDR3 is TGTGCCAGCAGCCACCACTTCGGGGCCCAGAATGAGCAGTTCTTC.

The chain recombines TRBV20-1 with TRBJ2-3; D unclear. The CDR3 loop spans 11 amino acids. CDR1 is DFQATT, CDR2 SNEGSKA, per germline (reference sequence). V was trimmed by 1 base and J by 6 bases, leaving 5 bases between them. This CDR3 is CSARGFDTQYF. In DNA, the CDR3 is TGCAGTGCTAGAGGCTTTGATACGCAGTATTTT.

This clonotype was seen only a few times. The chain has TRBV12-3 or TRBV12-4 and TRBJ1-2; D gene unclear. The V end was cut by 3 bases, the J end by 7 bases, with 9 bases between. The CDR3 runs 12 residues. The CDR3 is CASSFRTSGYTF. CDR3 sequence (DNA): TGTGCCAGCAGTTTTAGGACTAGTGGCTACACCTTC.

A few counts support this clonotype. This chain connects TRBV12-3 or TRBV12-4 to TRBJ2-3; tentative D call: TRBD2 (6 bases). Deletions cut 6 bases from V and 2 bases from J, with 12 bases between. The CDR3 has 14 residues. The CDR3 is CASRRDLPTDTQYF. The CDR3 region has the DNA TGTGCCAGCAGGCGGGACCTCCCCACAGATACGCAGTATTTT.

The rearrangement links TRBV5-6 to TRBJ2-7, with a weak D call TRBD1 (5 bases). Gene TRBJ2-1 matches the end of the DNA better, so the J call may be wrong. Germline V gene sequence: CDR1 SGHDT, CDR2 YYEEEE. This CDR3 is built from 16 residues. The CDR3 coding sequence is TGTGCCAGCAGCTTGGCCCTGGGGCCAATCTACAATGAGCAGTTCTTC. Translating it yields CASSLALGPIYNEQFF.

There are many counts of this clonotype. The CDR3 sequence: CASSPWTGLMNEQFF. DNA for the CDR3: TGTGCCAGCAGCCCTTGGACAGGGTTGATGAATGAGCAGTTCTTC. The chain combines TRBV14 with TRBJ2-1; 8 bases line up with TRBD1. The CDR3 has 15 residues. The V segment lost 4 bases and the J segment 7 bases; nucleotides outside the gene matches: 9. CDR1 and CDR2 (germline): SGHDN, FVKESK. The whole variable domain, filled in from reference TRBV14 and TRBJ2-1, reads EAGVTQFPSHSVIEKGQTVTLRCDPISGHDNLYWYRRVMGKEIKFLLHFVKESKQDESGMPNNRFLAERTGGTYSTLKVQPAELEDSGVYFCASSPWTGLMNEQFFGPGTRLTVL.

This chain links TRBV6-2 or TRBV6-3 with TRBJ2-1; TRBD2 aligns across 11 bases. CDR1 and CDR2 from the germline V gene are MNHEY and SVGEGT. This CDR3 has 13 residues. Unmatched junction bases numbered 6, after V lost 11 bases and J lost 6 bases. CDR3 DNA sequence: TGTGCCGGCGGGACTAGCGGATTCAATGAGCAGTTCTTC. Its translation: CAGGTSGFNEQFF.

This clonotype was detected only a few times. The V call is TRBV6-6, the J call TRBJ2-3; possible D gene TRBD2, 6 bases. The CDR3 sequence is 14 residues long. Germline V gives CDR1 MNHNY, CDR2 SVGAGI (reference sequence). V lost 7 bases and J lost 1, with 12 bases in between. The CDR3 DNA reads as TGTGCCAGCATGAGCGGGTCCCGCACAGATACGCAGTATTTT. It encodes CASMSGSRTDTQYF.

Points on this clonotype: The junction and the germline gene differ at one end; a read error may be behind it. The chain combines TRBV6-6 with TRBJ2-2, with TRBD2 as a possible D gene (5 bases). The CDR3 is 12 residues long. Looked up from germline, CDR1 is MNHNY and CDR2 is SVGAGI (reference sequence). In DNA, the CDR3 is TGTGCCAGCAGCTATAACACCGGGGAGCCGTTTTTT. It encodes CASSYNTGEPFF.